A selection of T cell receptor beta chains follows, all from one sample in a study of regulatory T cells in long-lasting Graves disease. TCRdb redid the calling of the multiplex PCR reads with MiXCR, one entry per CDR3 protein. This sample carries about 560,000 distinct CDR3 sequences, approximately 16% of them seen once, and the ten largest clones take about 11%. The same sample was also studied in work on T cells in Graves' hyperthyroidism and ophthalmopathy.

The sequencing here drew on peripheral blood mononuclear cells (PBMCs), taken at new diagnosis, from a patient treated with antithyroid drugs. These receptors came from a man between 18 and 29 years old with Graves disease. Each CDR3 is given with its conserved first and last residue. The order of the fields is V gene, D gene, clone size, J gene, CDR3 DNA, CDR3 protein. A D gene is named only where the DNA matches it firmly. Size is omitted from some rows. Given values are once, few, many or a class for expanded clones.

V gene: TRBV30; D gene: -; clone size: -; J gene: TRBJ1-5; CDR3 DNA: TGTGCCTGGAGGTTAAAGGATCAGCCCCAGCATTTT; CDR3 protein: CAWRLKDQPQHF
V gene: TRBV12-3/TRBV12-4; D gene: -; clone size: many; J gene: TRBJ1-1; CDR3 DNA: TGTGCCAGCAGCCGAATGGGGGATTCCACTGAAGCTTTCTTT; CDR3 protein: CASSRMGDSTEAFF
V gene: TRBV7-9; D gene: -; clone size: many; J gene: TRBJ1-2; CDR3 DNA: TGTGCCAGCAGCCCGGACAGTAACTATGGCTACACCTTC; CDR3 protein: CASSPDSNYGYTF
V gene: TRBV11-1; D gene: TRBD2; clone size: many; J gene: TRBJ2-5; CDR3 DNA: TGTGCCAGCAGCTTTCTTGCTAGCGGGAGGCCACAGACCCAGTACTTC; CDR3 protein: CASSFLASGRPQTQYF
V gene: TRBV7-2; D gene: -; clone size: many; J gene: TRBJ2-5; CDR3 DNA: TGTGCCAGCAGCGTGCCGTCCGGCCAAGAGACCCAGTACTTC; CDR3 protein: CASSVPSGQETQYF
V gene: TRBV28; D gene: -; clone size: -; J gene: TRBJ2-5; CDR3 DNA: TGTGCCAGCAGTTCCGGGGGACAGACCCAGTACTTC; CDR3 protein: CASSSGGQTQYF
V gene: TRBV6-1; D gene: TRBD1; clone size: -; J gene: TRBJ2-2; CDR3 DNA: TGTGCCAGCAGTGAAGTAGGTTGGGGGACAGGGACCACCGGGGAGCTGTTTTTT; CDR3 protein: CASSEVGWGTGTTGELFF
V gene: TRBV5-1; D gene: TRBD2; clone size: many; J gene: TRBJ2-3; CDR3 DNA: TGCGCCAGCAGCGGAGCATCGGGACTAGCGGGGGGCTCCGCAGATACGCAGTATTTT; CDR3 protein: CASSGASGLAGGSADTQYF
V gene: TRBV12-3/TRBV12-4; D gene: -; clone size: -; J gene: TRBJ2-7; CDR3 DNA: TGTGCCAGCAGCCCCGCGCTAAACTACGAGCAGTACTTC; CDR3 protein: CASSPALNYEQYF
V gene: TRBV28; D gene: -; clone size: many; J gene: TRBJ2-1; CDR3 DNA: TGTGCCAGCAGTCTTGGGACTCTTTCCAATGAGCAGTTCTTC; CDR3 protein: CASSLGTLSNEQFF
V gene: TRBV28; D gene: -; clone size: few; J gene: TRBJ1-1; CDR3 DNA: TGTGCCAGCAGTCAGTCGGGTGTAGCTTTCTTT; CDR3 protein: CASSQSGVAFF
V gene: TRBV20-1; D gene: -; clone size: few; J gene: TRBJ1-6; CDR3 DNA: TGCAGTGCTTATTTCGTTGGCTCACCCCTCCACTTT; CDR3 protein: CSAYFVGSPLHF
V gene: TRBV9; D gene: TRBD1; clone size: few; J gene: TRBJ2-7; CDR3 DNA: TGTGCCAGCAGCCCAGGGGGATCAACCCGCTACGAGCAGTACTTC; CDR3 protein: CASSPGGSTRYEQYF
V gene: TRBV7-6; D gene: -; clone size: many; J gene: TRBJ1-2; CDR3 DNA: TGTGCCAGCAGCTTATCGGAGAAAGCCTATGGCTACACCTTC; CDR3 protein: CASSLSEKAYGYTF
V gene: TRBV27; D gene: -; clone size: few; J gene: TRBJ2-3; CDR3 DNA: TGTGCCAGCAGTCCTTGGTCTGGCCTTAGCACAGATACGCAGTATTTT; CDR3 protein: CASSPWSGLSTDTQYF
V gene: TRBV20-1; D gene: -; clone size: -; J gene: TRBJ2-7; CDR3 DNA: TGCAGTGCTGTACCCGGGACAAGGACCTACGAGCAGTACTTC; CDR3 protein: CSAVPGTRTYEQYF
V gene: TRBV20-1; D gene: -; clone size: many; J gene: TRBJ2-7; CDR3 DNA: TGCAGTGCTAGCCTTACAAGCTCCTACGAGCAGTACTTC; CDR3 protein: CSASLTSSYEQYF
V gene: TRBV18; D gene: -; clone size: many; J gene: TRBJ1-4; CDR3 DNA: TGTGCCAGCTCACCTTACCGTGCAACTAATGAAAAACTGTTTTTT; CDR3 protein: CASSPYRATNEKLFF
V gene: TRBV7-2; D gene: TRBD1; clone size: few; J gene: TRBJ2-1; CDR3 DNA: TGTGCCAGCAGCGAACCTCCTCCGGGACAGGGCGATGAGCAGTTCTTC; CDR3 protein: CASSEPPPGQGDEQFF
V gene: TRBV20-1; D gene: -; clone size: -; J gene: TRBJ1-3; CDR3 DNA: TGCAGTGCTAGAGATGCAACAGCCCGAAGGAGCCACTCTGGAAACACCATATATTTT; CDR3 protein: CSARDATARRSHSGNTIYF
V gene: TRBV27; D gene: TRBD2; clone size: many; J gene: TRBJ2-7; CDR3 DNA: TGTGCCAGCAGTTTGTCCCCCGGACTAGCGGGAGGGGAGCAGTACTTC; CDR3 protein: CASSLSPGLAGGEQYF
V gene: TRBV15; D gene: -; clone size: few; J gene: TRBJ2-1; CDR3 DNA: TGTGCCACCAGCAGAGATTCGACGGCTAACGACAATGAGCAGTTCTTC; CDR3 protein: CATSRDSTANDNEQFF
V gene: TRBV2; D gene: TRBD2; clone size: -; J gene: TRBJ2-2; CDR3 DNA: TGTGCCAGCAGTCTCGGACTAGCGGGAGTTTTGATCGGGGAGCTGTTTTTT; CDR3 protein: CASSLGLAGVLIGELFF
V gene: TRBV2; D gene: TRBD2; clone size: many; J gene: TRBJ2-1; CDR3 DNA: TGTGCCAGCACCGGACTAGCCGTACAATACAATGAGCAGTTCTTC; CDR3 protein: CASTGLAVQYNEQFF
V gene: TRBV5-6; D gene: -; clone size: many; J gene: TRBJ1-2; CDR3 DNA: TGTGCCAGCAGCTTCCAGGGCAGGCTAAACTATGGCTACACCTTC; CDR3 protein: CASSFQGRLNYGYTF
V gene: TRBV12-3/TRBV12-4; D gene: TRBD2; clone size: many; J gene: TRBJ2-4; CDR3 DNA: TGTGCCAGCAGTTACCGGGGGGGGGGCAGTGACATTCAGTACTTC; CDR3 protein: CASSYRGGGSDIQYF
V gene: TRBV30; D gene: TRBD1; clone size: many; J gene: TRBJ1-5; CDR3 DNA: TGTGCCTGGAGTGGACGACAGGGGGCTGGCAATCAGCCCCAGCATTTT; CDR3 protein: CAWSGRQGAGNQPQHF
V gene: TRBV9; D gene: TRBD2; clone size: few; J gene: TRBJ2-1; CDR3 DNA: TGTGCCAGCAGCGTAGGCCCCTCTGATCAGCGGCGGGAGGACAATGAGCAGTTCTTC; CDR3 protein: CASSVGPSDQRREDNEQFF
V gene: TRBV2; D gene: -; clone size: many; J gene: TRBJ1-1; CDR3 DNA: TGTGCCAGCAGGGGGGCGCTGTGGGACACTGAAGCTTTCTTT; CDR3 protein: CASRGALWDTEAFF
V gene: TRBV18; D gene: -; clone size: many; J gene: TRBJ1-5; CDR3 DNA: TGTGCCAGCTCTCCAAACACCAAGGGCGTTAATCAGCCCCAGCATTTT; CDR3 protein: CASSPNTKGVNQPQHF
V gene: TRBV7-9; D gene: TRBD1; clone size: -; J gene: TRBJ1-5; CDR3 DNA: TGTGCCAGCAGCCACGACAGGGGGCATCAGCCCCAGCATTTT; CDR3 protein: CASSHDRGHQPQHF
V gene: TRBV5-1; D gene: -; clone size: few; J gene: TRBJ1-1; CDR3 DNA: TGCGCCAGCAGCTGGGCCGTGAACACTGAAGCTTTCTTT; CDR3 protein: CASSWAVNTEAFF
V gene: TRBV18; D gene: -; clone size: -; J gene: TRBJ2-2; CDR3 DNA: TGTGCCAGCTCAACGGACAGCCGAGGGGAGCTGTTTTTT; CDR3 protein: CASSTDSRGELFF
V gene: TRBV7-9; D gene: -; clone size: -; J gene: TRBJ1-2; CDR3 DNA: TGTGCCAGCAGCTTAAGACAGGAGGGTTTCGATGGCTACACCTTC; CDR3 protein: CASSLRQEGFDGYTF
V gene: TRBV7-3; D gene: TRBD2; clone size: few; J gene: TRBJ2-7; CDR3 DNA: TGTGCCAGCAGCCGACTAGCGGGAGGGCAACTCTACGAGCAGTACTTC; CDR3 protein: CASSRLAGGQLYEQYF
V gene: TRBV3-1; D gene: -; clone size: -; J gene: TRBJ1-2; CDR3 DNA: TGTGCCAGCAGCCAAGGGGGTCGGCAGACCAACTATGGCTACACCTTC; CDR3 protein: CASSQGGRQTNYGYTF
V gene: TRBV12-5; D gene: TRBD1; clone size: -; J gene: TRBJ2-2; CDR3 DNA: TGTGCTAGTGGTTTGGTACTGACAGGGGGGACGAACACCGGGGAGCTGTTTTTT; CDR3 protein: CASGLVLTGGTNTGELFF
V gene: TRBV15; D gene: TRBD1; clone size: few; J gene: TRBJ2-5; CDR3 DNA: TGTGCCACCAGCAGAGATCGGACAGGGAAAGAGACCCAGTACTTC; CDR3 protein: CATSRDRTGKETQYF
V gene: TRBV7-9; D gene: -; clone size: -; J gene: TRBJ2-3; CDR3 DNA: TGTGCCAGCAGCTTAAGACAGGCGAGCACAGATACGCAGTATTTT; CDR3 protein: CASSLRQASTDTQYF
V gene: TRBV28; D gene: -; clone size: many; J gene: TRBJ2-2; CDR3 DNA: TGTGCCAGCATAGGGGCAGGGGAGGTCGCCGGGGAGCTGTTTTTT; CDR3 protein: CASIGAGEVAGELFF
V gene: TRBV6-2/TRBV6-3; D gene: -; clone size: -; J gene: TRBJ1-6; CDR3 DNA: TGTGCCAGCAGGGGACCGAATCTACTATTTAATTCACCCCTCCACTTT; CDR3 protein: CASRGPNLLFNSPLHF
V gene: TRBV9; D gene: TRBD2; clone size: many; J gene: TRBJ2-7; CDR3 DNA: TGTGCCAGCAGCGTAGGGACTAGCGGGAGTGGCGACGAGCAGTACTTC; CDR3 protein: CASSVGTSGSGDEQYF
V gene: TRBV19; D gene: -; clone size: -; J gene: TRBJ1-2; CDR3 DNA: TGTGCCAGTAGTATGTCGGGGATCTATGGCTACACCTTC; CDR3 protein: CASSMSGIYGYTF